The following is a T cell receptor beta chain sequence with its context. Profiled with immunoSEQ multiplex PCR; TCRdb holds only in-frame clones, not every one. The data hold just under 65,000 clones, with 78% observed a single time. This entry is derived from a study of blood T cell repertoires in COVID-19. Trimming took off 3 bases at V and 8 bases at J, with 16 bases between the two ends. The germline gives CDR1 MNHNS, CDR2 SASEGT. The CDR3 is made up of 14 amino acids. The sequenced sample was peripheral blood. The rearrangement links TRBV6-1 to TRBJ1-2; maybe TRBD1 (6 bases). This clonotype originated in a man aged 55 to 69 with COVID-19, enrolled during active disease. For the CDR3, the DNA is TGTGCCAGCAGTGATCCTACAGGGCTCAGCGGCTACACCTTC. This codes for CASSDPTGLSGYTF.